This is a list of T cell receptor beta chains from one sample in a study of shared clonotypes between healthy human individuals. Produced via immunoSEQ multiplex PCR; TCRdb's table is partial and in-frame only. The sample has over a million clones; around 74% are singletons. The sample comprised memory CD4+ T cells sorted from blood. The receptors shown here come from a man between 18 and 29 years old in good health. Both conserved end residues are part of each CDR3. Fields, in order: clone size, V gene, J gene, D gene, CDR3 protein, CDR3 DNA. A D gene is named only where the DNA matches it firmly. Some rows have no size entry. The others give once, few or many, or a class for an expanded clone.

NA,TRBV5-1,TRBJ1-1,TRBD1,CASSFRGQGANTEAFF,TGCGCCAGCAGCTTTAGGGGACAGGGGGCGAACACTGAAGCTTTCTTT
NA,TRBV5-4,TRBJ1-1,TRBD1,CASSPGQGAFTEAFF,TGTGCCAGCAGCCCAGGACAGGGGGCGTTCACTGAAGCTTTCTTT
NA,TRBV6-6,TRBJ1-6,NA,CASSGMDSSNSPLHF,TGTGCCAGCAGTGGTATGGACAGTTCCAATTCACCCCTCCACTTT
NA,TRBV9,TRBJ2-3,TRBD2,CASSVGLAGASTDTQYF,TGTGCCAGCAGCGTAGGGCTAGCGGGGGCCAGCACAGATACGCAGTATTTT
NA,TRBV6-1,TRBJ1-6,NA,CASRNRDLDSPLHF,TGTGCCAGCAGAAACCGGGACCTTGATTCACCCCTCCACTTT
NA,TRBV2,TRBJ2-7,NA,CASSYFRYEQYF,TGTGCCAGCAGTTATTTCCGCTACGAGCAGTACTTC
NA,TRBV6-5,TRBJ2-1,TRBD2,CASSYLPAGDYEQFF,TGTGCCAGCAGTTACCTACCAGCGGGAGATTATGAGCAGTTCTTC
NA,TRBV7-6,TRBJ2-7,NA,CASSLGLSYEQYF,TGTGCCAGCAGCTTGGGGTTATCCTACGAGCAGTACTTC
few,TRBV5-1,TRBJ2-5,NA,CASSPGMYQETQYF,TGCGCCAGCAGCCCCGGGATGTACCAAGAGACCCAGTACTTC
NA,TRBV7-8,TRBJ2-2,NA,CASSLVSGELFF,TGTGCCAGCAGCTTAGTGTCTGGGGAGCTGTTTTTT
NA,TRBV7-2,TRBJ2-1,NA,CASSLAPYSYNEQFF,TGTGCCAGCAGCCTCGCCCCTTACTCCTACAATGAGCAGTTCTTC